Listed here are 10 T cell receptor beta chains from one sample, sequenced in a study of blood T cell repertoires in COVID-19. Measured with immunoSEQ multiplex PCR; TCRdb has only the in-frame clones, and not every one. This sample has over 150,000 clones, with around 81% found just once. The sequenced sample consisted of peripheral blood. Every receptor here comes from a woman older than 75 with COVID-19, enrolled during active disease.

The gene calls are TRBV6-5 and TRBJ1-2; D not resolved. CDR1 MNHEY and CDR2 SVGAGI come from the germline V gene. This CDR3 comprises 13 residues. Deletions cut 4 bases from V and 3 bases from J, with 9 bases between. The DNA of the CDR3 is TGTGCCAGCAGTTCGCGGGAAGACTATGGCTACACCTTC. Encoded protein: CASSSREDYGYTF.

The V gene is TRBV5-4, the J gene TRBJ2-7; perhaps TRBD2 as D (6 bases). Germline CDR1 reads SGHNT; CDR2 reads YYREEE (reference sequence). V was trimmed by 3 bases and J by 6 bases, leaving 16 bases between them. The CDR3 is 14 amino acids. The CDR3 protein is CASSSTGGVREQYF. The DNA for the CDR3 is TGTGCCAGCAGCTCCACTGGCGGGGTCCGCGAGCAGTACTTC.

The chain recombines TRBV7-9 with TRBJ1-6; weak D call: TRBD1 (5 bases). The CDR3 runs 14 residues. CDR1 and CDR2 (germline): SEHNR, FQNEAQ (reference sequence). Trimming left V 8 bases short and J 3 bases short, with 11 bases between. The CDR3 coding sequence is TGTGCCAGCCAAAGGGGAGGCTATAATTCACCCCTCCACTTT. It specifies CASQRGGYNSPLHF. The full variable domain, its missing parts supplied by reference TRBV7-9 and TRBJ1-6, is DTGVSQNPRHKITKRGQNVTFRCDPISEHNRLYWYRQTLGQGPEFLTYFQNEAQLEKSRLLSDRFSAERPKGSFSTLEIQRTEQGDSAMYLCASQRGGYNSPLHFGNGTRLTVT.

This chain joins TRBV5-1 and TRBJ1-1; D may be TRBD1 (6 bases). This CDR3 region has 14 residues. Trimming took 3 bases from V and 1 from J, leaving 10 bases between them. From germline, CDR1 is SGHRS and CDR2 YFSETQ. CDR3 in amino acids: CASSSDSSNTEAFF. CDR3 in DNA: TGCGCCAGCAGCTCGGACAGCTCGAACACTGAAGCTTTCTTT.

J is TRBJ2-5 and V is TRBV28; 11 positions agree with TRBD1. V was pared by 5 bases and J by 4 bases, with 9 bases of the junction left unmatched. This CDR3 is 16 amino acids long. The germline gives CDR1 MDHEN, CDR2 SYDVKM. The CDR3 protein is CASSNTGQGAGETQYF. CDR3 nucleotide sequence: TGTGCCAGCAGTAACACCGGACAGGGGGCAGGAGAGACCCAGTACTTC. The full variable domain, its missing parts supplied by reference TRBV28 and TRBJ2-5, is DVKVTQSSRYLVKRTGEKVFLECVQDMDHENMFWYRQDPGLGLRLIYFSYDVKMKEKGDIPEGYSVSREKKERFSLILESASTNQTSMYLCASSNTGQGAGETQYFGPGTRLLVL.

The chain recombines TRBV19 with TRBJ1-1; possibly TRBD1 for D (5 bases). Trimming took 5 bases from V and 5 from J, leaving 15 bases between them. This CDR3 is built from 14 residues. The germline gives CDR1 LNHDA, CDR2 SQIVND (reference sequence). This CDR3 is CASSPSQGQTEAFF. CDR3 DNA: TGTGCCAGTAGTCCCTCTCAGGGTCAAACTGAAGCTTTCTTT. The complete variable domain, with remaining parts taken from reference TRBV19 and TRBJ1-1, reads DGGITQSPKYLFRKEGQNVTLSCEQNLNHDAMYWYRQDPGQGLRLIYYSQIVNDFQKGDIAEGYSVSREKKESFPLTVTSAQKNPTAFYLCASSPSQGQTEAFFGQGTRLTVV.

Only one count was recorded for this clone. The CDR3, as DNA: TGCGCCAGCAGCCCTACAGGGTTCTCTGGAAACACCATATATTTT. Translation gives CASSPTGFSGNTIYF. This rearrangement joins TRBV5-1 to TRBJ1-3, with D maybe TRBD1 (6 bases). V gave up 4 bases and J gave up 0 bases, with 11 bases separating them. Germline V gives CDR1 SGHRS, CDR2 YFSETQ. This CDR3 is built from 15 residues. The full variable domain, with the rest looked up from reference TRBV5-1 and TRBJ1-3, is KAGVTQTPRYLIKTRGQQVTLSCSPISGHRSVSWYQQTPGQGLQFLFEYFSETQRNKGNFPGRFSGRQFSNSRSEMNVSTLELGDSALYLCASSPTGFSGNTIYFGEGSWLTVV.

V gene TRBV11-2 combines with J gene TRBJ2-5; a weak D match, TRBD2 (6 bases). V gave up 1 base and J gave up 2 bases, with 20 bases separating them. The CDR3 is made up of 18 amino acids. Germline CDR1 is SGHAT and CDR2 is FQNNGV. The CDR3 sequence is CASSLAVTASDGQETQYF. The CDR3 DNA reads TGTGCCAGCAGCTTAGCGGTGACGGCTAGCGACGGGCAAGAGACCCAGTACTTC.

On this clone itself: The junction shows a germline mismatch at one end, possibly a read error. This rearrangement joins TRBV7-7 to TRBJ1-1; 7 bases match TRBD1. Germline V gene sequence: CDR1 SSHAT, CDR2 FNYEAQ (reference sequence). This CDR3 has 13 residues. In DNA form, the CDR3 reads TGTGCTAGCAGCCCGACAGGGTCGTCTGAAGCTTTCTTT. Its translation is CASSPTGSSEAFF.

The chain recombines TRBV29-1 with TRBJ2-5, with 8 bases aligning to TRBD2. The CDR3 runs to 14 residues. V shed 0 bases and J 5 bases; nucleotides not matched to a gene: 5. CDR1 is SQVTM and CDR2 is ANQGSEA in the germline V gene. DNA of the CDR3: TGCAGCGTTGAAGATGTGGCTAGCGGGGAGACCCAGTACTTC. Translated, it gives CSVEDVASGETQYF.